One T cell receptor (beta chain) is described in this entry. This specimen belongs to a study of blood T cell repertoires in COVID-19. Study details: PBMCs, B-cell-depleted T cells, or T cells were the source of the cDNA or gDNA that made up the material.

How the authors handled the data: Amplification of reference gene primers provided the estimated nucleated cell counts. The method was immunoSEQ multiplex PCR; TCRdb's version includes in-frame clones alone and lacks a portion of them. Clone size and V and J calls were adopted from that table, with D and trimming inferred from the DNA. The repertoire includes 100,000 to 150,000 clones, about 80% of them detected once, and 20% to 30% sits in the top ten. This CDR3 contains 13 residues. Deletions cut 5 bases from V and 5 bases from J, with 13 bases between. The germline CDR1 and CDR2 sequences are SGHRS and YFSETQ.

The chain combines TRBV5-1 with TRBJ1-2; possibly TRBD1 for D (6 bases). The sample taken for sequencing was peripheral blood. The sequence was collected from a human donor in a cohort sampled during active COVID-19. The CDR3 nucleotides read TGCGCCAGCAGTCCGGCAGGGGAATATGGCTACACCTTC. It yields the protein CASSPAGEYGYTF.